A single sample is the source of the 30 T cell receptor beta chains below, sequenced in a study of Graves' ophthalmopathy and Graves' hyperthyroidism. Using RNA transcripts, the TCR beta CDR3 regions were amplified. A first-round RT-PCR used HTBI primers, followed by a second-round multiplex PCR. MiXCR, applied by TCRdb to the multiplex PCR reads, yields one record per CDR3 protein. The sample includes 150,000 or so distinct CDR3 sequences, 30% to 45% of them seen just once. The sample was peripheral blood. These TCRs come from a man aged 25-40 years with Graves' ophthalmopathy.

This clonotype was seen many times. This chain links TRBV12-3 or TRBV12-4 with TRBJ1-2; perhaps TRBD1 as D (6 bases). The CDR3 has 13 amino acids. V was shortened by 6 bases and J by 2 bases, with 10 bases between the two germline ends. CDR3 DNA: TGTGCCAGCAGGCTACAGGGCAACTATGGCTACACCTTC. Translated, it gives CASRLQGNYGYTF.

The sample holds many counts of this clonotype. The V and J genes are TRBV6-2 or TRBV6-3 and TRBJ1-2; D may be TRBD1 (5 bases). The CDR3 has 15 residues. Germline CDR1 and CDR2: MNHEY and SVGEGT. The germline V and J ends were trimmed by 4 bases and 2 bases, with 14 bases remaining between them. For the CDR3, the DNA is TGTGCCAGCAGTTTTGACAGCATACTAAACTATGGCTACACCTTC. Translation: CASSFDSILNYGYTF.

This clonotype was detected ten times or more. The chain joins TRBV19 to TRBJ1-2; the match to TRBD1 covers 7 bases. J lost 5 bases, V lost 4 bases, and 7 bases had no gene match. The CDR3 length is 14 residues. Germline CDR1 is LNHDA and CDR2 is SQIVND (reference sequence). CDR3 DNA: TGTGCCAGTAGTACCCGGACAGGATCGTATGGCTACACCTTC. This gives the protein CASSTRTGSYGYTF.

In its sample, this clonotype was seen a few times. CDR3 region: CASRGARMEQYF. The CDR3 nucleotides are TGTGCCAGCAGAGGGGCCCGGATGGAGCAGTACTTC. V usage is TRBV12-3 or TRBV12-4 and J usage is TRBJ2-7; D is perhaps TRBD1 (5 bases). V was cut by 6 bases and J by 7 bases, with 13 bases left in between. The CDR3 is made up of 12 amino acids.

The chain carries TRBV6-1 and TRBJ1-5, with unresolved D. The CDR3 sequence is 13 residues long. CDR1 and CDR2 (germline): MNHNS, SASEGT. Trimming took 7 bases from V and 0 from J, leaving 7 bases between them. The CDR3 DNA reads TGTGCCAGCAAAGACGGTAGCAATCAGCCCCAGCATTTT. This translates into CASKDGSNQPQHF.

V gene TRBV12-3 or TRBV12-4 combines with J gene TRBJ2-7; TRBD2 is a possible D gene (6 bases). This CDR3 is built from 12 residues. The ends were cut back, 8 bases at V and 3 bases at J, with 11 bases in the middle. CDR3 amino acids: CASRGEDYEQYF. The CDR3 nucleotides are TGTGCCAGCCGCGGGGAGGACTACGAGCAGTACTTC.

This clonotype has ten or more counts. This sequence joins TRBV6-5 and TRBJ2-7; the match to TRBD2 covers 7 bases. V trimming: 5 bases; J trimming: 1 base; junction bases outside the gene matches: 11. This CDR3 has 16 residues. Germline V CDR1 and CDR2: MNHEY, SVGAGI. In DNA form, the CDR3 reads TGTGCCAGCAGTAACAGAACTAGCGCGCCATCCTACGAGCAGTACTTC. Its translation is CASSNRTSAPSYEQYF.

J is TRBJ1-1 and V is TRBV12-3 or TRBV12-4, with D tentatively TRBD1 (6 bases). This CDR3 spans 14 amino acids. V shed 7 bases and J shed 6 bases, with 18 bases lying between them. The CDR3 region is CASTTSHRAAEAFF. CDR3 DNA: TGTGCCAGCACCACATCTCACAGGGCAGCTGAAGCTTTCTTT.

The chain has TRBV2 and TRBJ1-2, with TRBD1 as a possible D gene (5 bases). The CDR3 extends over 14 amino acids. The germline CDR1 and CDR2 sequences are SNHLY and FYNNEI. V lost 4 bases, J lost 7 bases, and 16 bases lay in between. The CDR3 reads CASSGGEGRGGYTF. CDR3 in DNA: TGTGCCAGCAGTGGAGGAGAGGGACGAGGTGGCTACACCTTC. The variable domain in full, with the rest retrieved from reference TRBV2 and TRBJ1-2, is EPEVTQTPSHQVTQMGQEVILRCVPISNHLYFYWYRQILGQKVEFLVSFYNNEISEKSEIFDDQFSVERPDGSNFTLKIRSTKLEDSAMYFCASSGGEGRGGYTFGSGTRLTVV.

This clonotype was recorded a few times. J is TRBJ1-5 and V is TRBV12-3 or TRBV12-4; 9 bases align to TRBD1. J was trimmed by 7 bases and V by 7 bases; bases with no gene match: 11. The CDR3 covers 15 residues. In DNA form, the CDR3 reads TGTGCCAGCACGGGGGGGGACAGGGTTCGGCAGCCCCAGCATTTT. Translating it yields CASTGGDRVRQPQHF.

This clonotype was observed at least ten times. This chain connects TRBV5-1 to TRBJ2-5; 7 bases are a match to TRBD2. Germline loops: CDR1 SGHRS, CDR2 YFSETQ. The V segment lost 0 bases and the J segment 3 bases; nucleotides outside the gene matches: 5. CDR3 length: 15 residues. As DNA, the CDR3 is TGCGCCAGCAGCTTGGTCGCGAGCGGGGAAGAGACCCAGTACTTC. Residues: CASSLVASGEETQYF.

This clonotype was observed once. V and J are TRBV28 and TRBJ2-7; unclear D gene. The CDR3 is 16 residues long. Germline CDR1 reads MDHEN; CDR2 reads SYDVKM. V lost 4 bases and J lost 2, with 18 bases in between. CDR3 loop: CASSYLRRTATYEQYF. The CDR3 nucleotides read TGTGCCAGCAGTTATCTCCGCCGGACGGCTACCTACGAGCAGTACTTC.

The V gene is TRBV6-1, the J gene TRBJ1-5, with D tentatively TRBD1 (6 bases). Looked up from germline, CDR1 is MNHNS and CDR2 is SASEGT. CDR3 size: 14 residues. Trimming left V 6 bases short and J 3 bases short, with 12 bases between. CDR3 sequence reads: CASSATGYNQPQHF. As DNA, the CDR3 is TGTGCCAGCAGCGCAACAGGGTACAATCAGCCCCAGCATTTT.

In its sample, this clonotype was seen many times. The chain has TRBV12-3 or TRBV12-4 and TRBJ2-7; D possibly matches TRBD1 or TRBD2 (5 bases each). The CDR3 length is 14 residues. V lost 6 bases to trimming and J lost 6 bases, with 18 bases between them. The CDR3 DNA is TGTGCCAGCAGGTCAGGCGGACAAGGAGGCGAGCAGTACTTC. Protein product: CASRSGGQGGEQYF.

CDR3 protein: CASSPSSRSNQPQHF. The DNA for the CDR3 is TGTGCCAGCAGCCCCTCCTCGCGGAGCAATCAGCCCCAGCATTTT. This rearrangement joins TRBV12-3 or TRBV12-4 to TRBJ1-5; D uncertain. Trimming cost V 6 bases and J 1 base, with 13 bases left between them. This CDR3 contains 15 residues.

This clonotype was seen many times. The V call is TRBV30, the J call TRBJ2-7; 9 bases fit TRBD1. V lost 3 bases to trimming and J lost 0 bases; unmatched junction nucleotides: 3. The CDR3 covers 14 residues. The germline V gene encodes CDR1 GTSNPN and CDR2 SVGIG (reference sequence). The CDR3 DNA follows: TGTGCCTGGAGCCGGGACAGGGCCTCCTACGAGCAGTACTTC. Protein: CAWSRDRASYEQYF.

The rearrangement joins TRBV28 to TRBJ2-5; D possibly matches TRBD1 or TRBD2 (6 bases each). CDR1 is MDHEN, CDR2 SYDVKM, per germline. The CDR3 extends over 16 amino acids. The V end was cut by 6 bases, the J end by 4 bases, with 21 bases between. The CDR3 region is CASSPQGGMGGETQYF. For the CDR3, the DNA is TGTGCCAGCAGCCCACAGGGAGGTATGGGTGGAGAGACCCAGTACTTC.

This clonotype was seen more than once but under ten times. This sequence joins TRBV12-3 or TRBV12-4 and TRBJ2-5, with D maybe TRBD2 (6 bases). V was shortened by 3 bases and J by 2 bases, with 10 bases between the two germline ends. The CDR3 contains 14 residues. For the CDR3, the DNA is TGTGCCAGCAGTTTGACCGGGACTCAAGAGACCCAGTACTTC. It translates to CASSLTGTQETQYF.

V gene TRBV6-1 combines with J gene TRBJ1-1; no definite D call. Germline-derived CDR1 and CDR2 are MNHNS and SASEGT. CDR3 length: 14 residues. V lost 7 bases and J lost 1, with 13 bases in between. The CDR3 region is CASKFSGKNTEAFF. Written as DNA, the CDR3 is TGTGCCAGCAAATTCTCCGGAAAGAACACTGAAGCTTTCTTT.

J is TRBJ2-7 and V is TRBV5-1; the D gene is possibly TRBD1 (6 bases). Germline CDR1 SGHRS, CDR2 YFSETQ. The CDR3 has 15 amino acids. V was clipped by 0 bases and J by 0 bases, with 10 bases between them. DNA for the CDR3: TGCGCCAGCAGCTTGGTTGGGGACACCTCCTACGAGCAGTACTTC. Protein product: CASSLVGDTSYEQYF.

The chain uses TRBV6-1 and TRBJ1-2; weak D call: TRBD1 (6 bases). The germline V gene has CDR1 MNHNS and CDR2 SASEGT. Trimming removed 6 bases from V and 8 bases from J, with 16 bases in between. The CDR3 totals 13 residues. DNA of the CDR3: TGTGCCAGCAGCAACCCACAGGGCAGCGGCTACACCTTC. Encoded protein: CASSNPQGSGYTF.

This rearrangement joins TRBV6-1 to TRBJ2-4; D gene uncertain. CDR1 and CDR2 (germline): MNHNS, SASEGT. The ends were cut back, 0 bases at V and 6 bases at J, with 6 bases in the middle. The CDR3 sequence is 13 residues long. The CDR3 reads CASSEAPGNIQYF. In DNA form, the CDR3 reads TGTGCCAGCAGTGAAGCACCGGGAAACATTCAGTACTTC.

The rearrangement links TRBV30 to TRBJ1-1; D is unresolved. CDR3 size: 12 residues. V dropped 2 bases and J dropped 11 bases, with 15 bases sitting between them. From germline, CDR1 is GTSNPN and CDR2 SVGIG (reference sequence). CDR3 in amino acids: CAWSSGFGDAFF. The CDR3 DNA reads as TGTGCCTGGAGTAGTGGATTTGGAGACGCTTTCTTT.

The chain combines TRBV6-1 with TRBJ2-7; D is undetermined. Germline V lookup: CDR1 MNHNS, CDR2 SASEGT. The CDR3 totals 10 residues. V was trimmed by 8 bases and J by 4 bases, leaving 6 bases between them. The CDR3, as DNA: TGTGCCAGCCAAAAATACGAGCAGTACTTC. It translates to CASQKYEQYF.

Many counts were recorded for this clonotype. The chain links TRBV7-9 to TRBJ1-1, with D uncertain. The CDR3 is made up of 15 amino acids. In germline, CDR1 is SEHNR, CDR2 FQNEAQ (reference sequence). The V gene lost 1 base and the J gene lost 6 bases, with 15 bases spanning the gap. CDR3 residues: CASSLDSGGYAEAFF. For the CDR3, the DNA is TGTGCCAGCAGCTTAGATTCAGGAGGGTACGCTGAAGCTTTCTTT.

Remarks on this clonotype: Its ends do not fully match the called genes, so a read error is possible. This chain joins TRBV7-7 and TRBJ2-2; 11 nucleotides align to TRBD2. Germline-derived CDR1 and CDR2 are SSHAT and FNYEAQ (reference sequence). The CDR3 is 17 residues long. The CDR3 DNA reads TGTGCTAGCAGCTTAGGGGGACTAGCGGAAAACACCGGGGAGCTGTTTTTT. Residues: CASSLGGLAENTGELFF. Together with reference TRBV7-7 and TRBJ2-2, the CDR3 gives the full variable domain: GAGVSQSPRYKVTKRGQDVTLRCDPISSHATLYWYQQALGQGPEFLTYFNYEAQPDKSGLPSDRFSAERPEGSISTLTIQRTEQRDSAMYRCASSLGGLAENTGELFFGEGSRLTVL.

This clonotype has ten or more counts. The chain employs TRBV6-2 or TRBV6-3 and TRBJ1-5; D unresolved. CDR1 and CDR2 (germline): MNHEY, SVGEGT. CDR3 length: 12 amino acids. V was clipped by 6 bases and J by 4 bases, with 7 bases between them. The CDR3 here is CASRGFNQPQHF. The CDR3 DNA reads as TGTGCCAGCAGGGGTTTTAATCAGCCCCAGCATTTT.

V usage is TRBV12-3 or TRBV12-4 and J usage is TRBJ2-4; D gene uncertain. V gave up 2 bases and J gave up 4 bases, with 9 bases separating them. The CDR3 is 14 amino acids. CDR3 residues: CASSLWAEKNIQYF. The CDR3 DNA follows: TGTGCCAGCAGTTTATGGGCGGAGAAAAACATTCAGTACTTC.

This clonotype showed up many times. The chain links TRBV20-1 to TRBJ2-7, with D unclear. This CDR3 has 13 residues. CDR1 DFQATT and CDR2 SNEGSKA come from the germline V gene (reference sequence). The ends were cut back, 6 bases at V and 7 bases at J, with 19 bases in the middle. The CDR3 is CSALEQSPREQYF. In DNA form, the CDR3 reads TGCAGTGCCCTAGAGCAGAGCCCTCGTGAGCAGTACTTC.

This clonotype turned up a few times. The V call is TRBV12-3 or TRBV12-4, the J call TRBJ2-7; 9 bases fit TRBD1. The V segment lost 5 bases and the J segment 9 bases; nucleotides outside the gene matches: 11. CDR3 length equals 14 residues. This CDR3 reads CASSPTGTGRVQYF. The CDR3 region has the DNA TGTGCCAGCAGTCCAACCGGGACAGGGCGGGTGCAGTACTTC.